The rows below give T cell receptor beta chains drawn from one sample of a study of blood T cell repertoires in COVID-19. Repertoires were generated with immunoSEQ multiplex PCR, while TCRdb's copy carries only in-frame clones and drops some. This table holds approximately 220,000 clones, roughly four fifths found once. Sequenced input: peripheral blood. The source is a woman aged 25 to 45 who had recovered from COVID-19. CDR3s leave out the opening cysteine and the closing phenylalanine or tryptophan.

>TRBV5-5|TRBJ2-1
ASSLRPSEYNEQF
>TRBV5-1|TRBJ2-3
ASSPRLAGGRDTQY
>TRBV5-1|TRBJ2-2
ASTSGNTGELF
>TRBV19|TRBJ2-7
ASRTSGYRPSYEQY
>TRBV19|TRBJ1-4
ASNSPPGGGEKLF
>TRBV28|TRBJ1-1
ASSPPTGTYTEAF
>TRBV5-7|TRBJ1-1
ASRDRRYTEAF
>TRBV10-3|TRBJ2-5
AITRTSGSLRETQY
>TRBV5-1|TRBJ2-7
ASSLGTGAGEQY
>TRBV7-9|TRBJ2-3
ASSLEGAGGRTDTQY
>TRBV28|TRBJ1-1
ASIPAGAGNTEAF
>TRBV28|TRBJ2-7
ASRSGQSYEQY
>TRBV7-8|TRBJ1-1
ASSLAPRVAEAF
>TRBV5-4|TRBJ2-2
ASSTQGTTGELF
>TRBV24-1|TRBJ2-5
ATSDPERNSVVETQY
>TRBV28|TRBJ2-7
ASSFPGAPYEQY
>TRBV27|TRBJ2-2
ASSKDRVGFAGELF
>TRBV24-1|TRBJ2-7
ATSDQTTSGIHEQY
>TRBV11-2|TRBJ2-3
ASSLERPTRGREGLDTQY
>TRBV7-9|TRBJ2-5
ASSVPFAGGGETQY